The rows below give T cell receptor beta chains drawn from one sample of a study of T cell repertoires in cytomegalovirus infection. Each CDR3 protein gets one entry after TCRdb re-called the reads with MiXCR. The sample shows about 530,000 distinct CDR3 sequences, 26% of them seen only once. Input material: PBMCs. These TCRs come from a human donor in good health (CMV status not recorded). Some clones in this sample may be carry-over from other donors' samples. The CDR3 runs from the conserved cysteine through the conserved F or W. Each record gives: clone size, D gene, J gene, V gene, CDR3 DNA, CDR3 protein. A D gene is named only where the DNA matches it firmly. The listing skips clone size in some rows; elsewhere it reads once, few, many or a size class.

>NA|NA|TRBJ2-1|TRBV12-3/TRBV12-4
TGTGCCAGCAGTTTAAGGCGGGCATCCTACAATGAGCAGTTCTTC
CASSLRRASYNEQFF
>NA|TRBD2|TRBJ2-3|TRBV20-1
TGCAGTGCCCTGAAGGGACTAGCGGGGTACACAGATACGCAGTATTTT
CSALKGLAGYTDTQYF
>NA|NA|TRBJ2-5|TRBV6-2/TRBV6-3
TGTGCCAGCAGTCCCTGGGCAGCACAAGAGACCCAGTACTTC
CASSPWAAQETQYF
>few|NA|TRBJ2-7|TRBV29-1
TGCAGCGTTGTTCCCAGTATATCCGCTGAGCAGTACTTC
CSVVPSISAEQYF
>NA|NA|TRBJ1-3|TRBV6-5
TGTGCCAGCAGTTATGGGTCTGGAAACACCATATATTTT
CASSYGSGNTIYF
>NA|NA|TRBJ1-2|TRBV7-2
TGTGCCAGCAGCCCCTCCCCCGGAGCAGACTATGGCTACACCTTC
CASSPSPGADYGYTF
>few|NA|TRBJ1-4|TRBV15
TGTGCCACCAGCAGAACGAAGGGACGGCTCGTTGAAAAACTGTTTTTT
CATSRTKGRLVEKLFF
>few|TRBD1|TRBJ1-2|TRBV12-3/TRBV12-4
TGTGCCAGCACCTCGACAGGGGCCTATGGCTACACCTTC
CASTSTGAYGYTF
>NA|NA|TRBJ2-1|TRBV28
TGTGCCAGCACCGTATCACTAGCTTTCTACAATGAGCAGTTCTTC
CASTVSLAFYNEQFF
>NA|TRBD2|TRBJ2-5|TRBV6-5
TGTGCCAGCAGTTACCTACTAGCGGGAGAGGAGACCCAGTACTTC
CASSYLLAGEETQYF
>few|NA|TRBJ2-5|TRBV7-2
TGTGCCAGCAGCTTAGAACCGACCGGGACGATATGGTTC
CASSLEPTGTIWF
>few|NA|TRBJ1-4|TRBV14
TGTGCCAGCAGCGAAACAGCAACTAATGAAAAACTGTTTTTT
CASSETATNEKLFF
>NA|NA|TRBJ2-1|TRBV7-3
TGTGCCAGCAGCTTAGGAAGGGCCAGGGTCAATGAGCAGTTCTTC
CASSLGRARVNEQFF
>few|TRBD1|TRBJ2-5|TRBV29-1
TGCAGCGTTGGTGGGACAGGGGGCGAGACCCAGTACTTC
CSVGGTGGETQYF
>NA|TRBD2|TRBJ2-3|TRBV12-3/TRBV12-4
TGTGCCAGCAGTCTCGGACTAGCGGGGATCACAGATACGCAGTATTTT
CASSLGLAGITDTQYF
>NA|NA|TRBJ1-1|TRBV6-2/TRBV6-3
TGTGCCAGCAGTTACTCGGACATGAACACTGAAGCTTTCTTT
CASSYSDMNTEAFF
>many|NA|TRBJ1-1|TRBV4-3
TGCGCCAGCAGCCAAGATCGTTGGGAGGGGGGAGGAACTGAAGCTTTCTTT
CASSQDRWEGGGTEAFF
>NA|TRBD1|TRBJ1-6|TRBV30
TGTGCCTGGGAACAGGGGAGTCGTTCACCCCTCCACTTT
CAWEQGSRSPLHF
>many|TRBD1|TRBJ1-4|TRBV7-2
TGTGCCAGCAGCTCAACATGGACAGGTTCGAGGGAAAAACTGTTTTTT
CASSSTWTGSREKLFF
>once|NA|TRBJ2-7|TRBV25-1
TGTGCCAGCAGTCAAAAGATCGCATCCTACGAGCAGTACTTC
CASSQKIASYEQYF
>few|NA|TRBJ1-5|TRBV19
TGTGCCAGTAGTTCCGGCGGACTCCTGTGGCATTTT
CASSSGGLLWHF
>NA|TRBD1|TRBJ1-1|TRBV10-2
TGCGCCAGCAATGGACAGGGGACTGAAGCTTTCTTT
CASNGQGTEAFF